The present TCR beta chain was sequenced within a study of blood T cell repertoires in COVID-19. Study in general: The origin of the acute and convalescent COVID-19 samples was the United States, Italy and Spain. From T cells, B-cell-depleted T cells, or PBMCs came the material, which was cDNA or gDNA.

TCRdb's table, derived via immunoSEQ multiplex PCR, lists solely in-frame clones and lacks some. The sample lists some 90,000 clones; 55% to 80% were seen once. V trimming: 0 bases; J trimming: 0 bases; junction bases outside the gene matches: 3. The CDR3 has 16 residues. Germline CDR1 and CDR2: SEHNR and FQNEAQ (reference sequence). This TCR derives from a woman in her sixties in a cohort sampled during active or convalescent COVID-19. Sequenced sample: peripheral blood. The chain uses TRBV7-9 and TRBJ2-7, with 9 nucleotides matching TRBD1. The CDR3 sequence: CASSLAGTGISYEQYF. The CDR3 DNA sequence: TGTGCCAGCAGCTTAGCGGGGACAGGGATCTCCTACGAGCAGTACTTC.